A single sample gave rise to the 14 T cell receptor beta chains below, sequenced in a study of cytomegalovirus exposure and HLA in healthy donors. It was with 60 Vbeta and 13 Jbeta primers that the PCR ran. The table came from immunoSEQ multiplex PCR; TCRdb's copy has only in-frame clones and leaves some out. The sample has over 150,000 clones, less than 80% seen once. Sequences were obtained from PBMCs. The receptors come from a middle-aged man in good health and CMV-seronegative.

This sequence joins TRBV28 and TRBJ2-7, with 9 bases identical to TRBD1. Trimming cost V 5 bases and J 5 bases; bases outside gene matches: 7. Germline V lookup: CDR1 MDHEN, CDR2 SYDVKM. The CDR3 covers 14 residues. CDR3 amino acids: CASSRTGGIHEQYF. CDR3 bases: TGTGCCAGCAGTCGTACAGGGGGCATCCACGAGCAGTACTTC.

The chain's CDR3 is CASSLGQKNTEAFF. In DNA, the CDR3 is TGTGCCAGCAGTTTGGGACAGAAGAACACTGAAGCTTTCTTT. The rearrangement uses TRBV28 and TRBJ1-1; 7 positions agree with TRBD1. J gave up 1 base and V 3 bases, and 2 bases lay outside the gene matches. The CDR3 covers 14 residues. Germline loops: CDR1 MDHEN, CDR2 SYDVKM.

The rearrangement joins TRBV5-1 to TRBJ1-2; TRBD1 aligns across 7 bases. The CDR3 contains 14 residues. The junction had 8 bases not matched to a gene; V was cut back by 5 bases and J by 4 bases. Germline assignment: CDR1 SGHRS and CDR2 YFSETQ. The CDR3 DNA reads TGCGCCAGCAGTTTCGACGGACAGGTCTATGGCTACACCTTC. It codes for CASSFDGQVYGYTF.

The rearrangement joins TRBV13 to TRBJ2-2, with 10 bases aligning to TRBD2. The CDR3 is 16 amino acids. CDR1 is PRHDT and CDR2 is FYEKMQ in the germline V gene (reference sequence). Unmatched junction bases numbered 7, after V lost 6 bases and J lost 3 bases. This chain's CDR3 is CASSPRLAGDTGELFF. The CDR3 DNA reads as TGTGCCAGCAGTCCAAGGCTAGCGGGAGACACCGGGGAGCTGTTTTTT.

This clone was counted between two and nine times. The chain is built from TRBV11-2 and TRBJ2-1; 8 positions agree with TRBD1. The CDR3 runs to 14 residues. The ends lost 0 bases at V and 9 bases at J; junction bases unmatched: 4. Germline loops: CDR1 SGHAT, CDR2 FQNNGV. The CDR3 loop is CASSLEDRVGEQFF. CDR3 in DNA: TGTGCCAGCAGCTTAGAGGACAGGGTAGGTGAGCAGTTCTTC.

The V and J genes are TRBV5-5 and TRBJ1-4; 8 nucleotides align to TRBD1. V lost 1 base and J lost 4; bases outside the gene matches: 12. The CDR3 totals 18 residues. Germline V gene sequence: CDR1 SGHKS, CDR2 YYEKEE (reference sequence). The chain's CDR3 is CASSLLRSDRVVNEKLFF. In nucleotides, the CDR3 is TGTGCCAGCAGCTTGTTACGTTCGGACAGGGTGGTTAATGAAAAACTGTTTTTT.

Comment on this clone: The germline gene is not matched at one end of the junction; a read error may be the cause. The genes are TRBV5-4 and TRBJ2-6, with D perhaps TRBD1 (5 bases). CDR3 length: 14 residues. Germline CDR1 SGHNT, CDR2 YYREEE (reference sequence). CDR3 nucleotide sequence: TGTGCCAGCAGCTTTCGATCTGGGGCCAACGGCCTGACTTTC. This encodes CASSFRSGANGLTF.

The J gene is TRBJ2-4, the V gene TRBV10-1, with 9 bases matching TRBD2. The CDR3 extends over 13 amino acids. Germline V lookup: CDR1 WNHNN, CDR2 SYGVQD (reference sequence). J lost 7 bases, V lost 10 bases, and 8 bases had no gene match. CDR3 in amino acids: CATHSGSANIQYF. In DNA form, the CDR3 reads TGCGCCACCCATAGCGGGAGTGCGAACATTCAGTACTTC.

This chain connects TRBV7-2 to TRBJ2-7; no clear D gene. The length of the CDR3 is 15 residues. The V gene's germline CDR1 is SGHTA and CDR2 FQGNSA. V was pared by 2 bases and J by 0 bases, with 11 bases between. CDR3 bases: TGTGCCAGCAGCTTATTCAGGCAGACCTCCTACGAGCAGTACTTC. It yields the protein CASSLFRQTSYEQYF.

The chain links TRBV6-6 to TRBJ2-3; 10 bases agree with TRBD1. The CDR3 is 16 amino acids. V dropped 8 bases and J dropped 1; count of bases not matched to a gene: 9. In germline, CDR1 is MNHNY, CDR2 SVGAGI (reference sequence). CDR3 sequence (DNA): TGTGCCAGCTGTCGACGGGGGACAGGGGGCACAGATACGCAGTATTTT. This sequence encodes CASCRRGTGGTDTQYF.

V and J are TRBV29-1 and TRBJ1-1; 8 nucleotides align to TRBD1. The CDR3 has 15 residues. CDR1 SQVTM and CDR2 ANQGSEA come from the germline V gene. V lost 6 bases, J lost 4 bases, and 13 bases stayed unmatched. In nucleotides, the CDR3 is TGCAGCGTGAACCACCAGGGGGCGCGGGGCACTGAAGCTTTCTTT. Protein sequence: CSVNHQGARGTEAFF.

This clone was picked up one time. The gene calls are TRBV4-1 and TRBJ2-5; 7 nucleotides agree with TRBD1. The DNA matches TRBJ2-7 better at its end, which makes the J call doubtful. This CDR3 has 16 residues. From germline, CDR1 is MGHRA and CDR2 YSYEKL. The CDR3 nucleotides read TGCGCCAGCAGCCAGGACAGGCTGCAGAAGGGCTACGAGCAGTACTTC. Amino acids: CASSQDRLQKGYEQYF.

The CDR3 sequence: CASTNGGKNSPLHF. CDR3 nucleotide sequence: TGTGCCAGCACTAATGGGGGCAAAAATTCACCCCTCCACTTT. The chain links TRBV6-5 to TRBJ1-6; maybe TRBD1 (6 bases). Germline CDR1 is MNHEY and CDR2 is SVGAGI. V was cut by 7 bases and J by 7 bases, with 14 bases left in between. The CDR3 is made up of 14 amino acids.

V usage is TRBV28 and J usage is TRBJ1-2; D possibly corresponds to TRBD1 (6 bases). Trimming shortened V by 11 bases and J by 8 bases, and 15 bases separated the two germline ends. The CDR3 covers 11 residues. The germline gives CDR1 MDHEN, CDR2 SYDVKM. The CDR3 DNA reads as TGTGCCTCTAAAACAGGGCCCGGCTACACCTTC. Residues: CASKTGPGYTF.